This TCR beta chain appears in the sequencing data of a study of blood T cell repertoires in COVID-19. For the study at large: The United States, Italy and Spain supplied acute and convalescent COVID-19 samples.

Patients at the Seattle site were enrolled during active infection and followed longitudinally. Clones were read by immunoSEQ multiplex PCR, and TCRdb kept only the in-frame ones, dropping some. In the table there are 150,000 to 200,000 clones, 79% of which are singletons. CDR3 length: 14 residues. The germline gives CDR1 MDHEN, CDR2 SYDVKM. Trimming pared 3 bases from V and 3 bases from J, leaving 9 bases between. The clonotype was recovered from a woman between 55 and 75 years old with COVID-19, enrolled during active disease. This chain uses TRBV28 with TRBJ1-5; D not resolved. Sequencing was performed on peripheral blood. In nucleotides, the CDR3 is TGTGCCAGCAGTTTCTCGGGGTACAATCAGCCCCAGCATTTT. This sequence encodes CASSFSGYNQPQHF.